This T cell receptor (beta chain) appears in the sequencing data of a study of shared clonotypes between healthy human individuals. Study-level background: Researchers drew samples from a couple of women and three men aged 18 to 49. Study-level points and caveats: Clonotypes not shared had lower generation probabilities than those common to all four donors.

Generated by immunoSEQ multiplex PCR, the TCRdb table keeps only in-frame clones and is missing some. Of about a million clones listed, 60% to 80% are singletons. V lost 7 bases and J 4 bases, leaving 16 bases between the germline ends. Germline CDR1 SGDLS, CDR2 YYNGEE. The CDR3 covers 14 residues. For this clone: Antigen specificity is unknown.

The receptor comes from a man aged 18 to 29 in good health. Some clones in this sample may be carry-over from other donors' samples. The sequencing input was memory CD4+ T cells from PBMCs. The subset denotes: CD45RA-negative fraction. The rearrangement links TRBV9 to TRBJ2-3; the D call may be TRBD1 or TRBD2 (5 bases each). The CDR3 loop is CASGSGQGSDTQYF. The CDR3 DNA is TGTGCCAGCGGTTCGGGGCAGGGCTCAGATACGCAGTATTTT.